In this sample, the clone carrying this T cell receptor (beta chain) turned up a few times. What it recognizes is unknown. These data originate in a study of blood T cells in healthy people across ages. Study-wide results and caveats: TCR beta diversity per million T cells fell roughly linearly with age.

This CDR3 comprises 14 residues. V lost 1 base and J lost 8; bases outside the gene matches: 4. A second PCR of about 6 to 11 cycles used a sample-barcoded 5' primer and a J-beta primer mix. TCRdb analysed the 5' RACE reads with MiXCR anew, one entry per CDR3 protein. Of almost 800,000 distinct CDR3 sequences in the sample, roughly 60% were seen once. This chain joins TRBV12-3 or TRBV12-4 and TRBJ2-4, with 8 bases lining up with TRBD2. The sequence derives from a man younger than 45 in good health. The sample comprised blood. The DNA for the CDR3 is TGTGCCAGCAGTTTAGGGACTAGCTCACACATTCAGTACTTC. The encoded protein is CASSLGTSSHIQYF.